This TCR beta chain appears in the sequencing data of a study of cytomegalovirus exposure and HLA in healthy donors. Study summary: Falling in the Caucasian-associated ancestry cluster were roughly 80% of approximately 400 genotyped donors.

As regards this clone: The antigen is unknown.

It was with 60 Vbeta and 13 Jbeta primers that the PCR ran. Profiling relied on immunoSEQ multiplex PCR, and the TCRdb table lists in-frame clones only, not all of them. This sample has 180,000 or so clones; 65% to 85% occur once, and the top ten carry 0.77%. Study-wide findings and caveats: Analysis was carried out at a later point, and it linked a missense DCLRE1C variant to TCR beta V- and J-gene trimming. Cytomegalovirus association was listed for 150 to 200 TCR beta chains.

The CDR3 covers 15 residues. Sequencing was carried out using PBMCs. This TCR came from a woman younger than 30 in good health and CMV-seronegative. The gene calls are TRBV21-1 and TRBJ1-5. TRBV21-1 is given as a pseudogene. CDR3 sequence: CASSKGTGENQPQHF. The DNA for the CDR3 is TGTGCCAGCAGCAAAGGGACGGGGGAAAATCAGCCCCAGCATTTT.